These T cell receptor beta chains were read from a single sample in a study of blood T cell repertoires in COVID-19. Assay used: immunoSEQ multiplex PCR; TCRdb lists only in-frame clones, some missing. The table records 150,000 to 200,000 clones, around 87% of them present only once. Specimen: peripheral blood. Receptors were obtained from a man younger than 35 with acute or convalescent COVID-19. Each CDR3 is given with its conserved first and last residue. A D gene is named only where the DNA matches it firmly. Some rows mark clone size as missing; the rest say once, few, many or name a class of expanded clone.

J gene: TRBJ2-3
V gene: TRBV2
D gene: TRBD2
clone size: .
CDR3 protein: CASSAQLGGGAEDTQYF
CDR3 DNA: TGTGCCAGCAGTGCCCAACTGGGCGGGGGGGCCGAAGATACGCAGTATTTT

J gene: TRBJ2-2
V gene: TRBV5-4
D gene: TRBD2
clone size: .
CDR3 protein: CASQPSGGRTGELFF
CDR3 DNA: TGTGCCAGCCAGCCTAGCGGGGGCCGGACCGGGGAGCTGTTTTTT

J gene: TRBJ1-6
V gene: TRBV3-1/TRBV3-2
D gene: TRBD1
clone size: .
CDR3 protein: CASRITPGQGNSPLHF
CDR3 DNA: TGTGCCAGCAGAATTACCCCGGGACAGGGAAATTCACCCCTCCACTTT

J gene: TRBJ2-5
V gene: TRBV6-1
D gene: TRBD2
clone size: once
CDR3 protein: CASSATSGGAQKTQYF
CDR3 DNA: TGTGCCAGCAGTGCAACTAGCGGGGGGGCTCAAAAGACCCAGTACTTC

J gene: TRBJ1-1
V gene: TRBV4-1
D gene: TRBD1
clone size: .
CDR3 protein: CASSRYSGQGAKNTEAFF
CDR3 DNA: TGCGCCAGCAGCCGGTACTCCGGACAGGGGGCTAAGAACACTGAAGCTTTCTTT

J gene: TRBJ2-1
V gene: TRBV19
D gene: TRBD2
clone size: .
CDR3 protein: CASSHGTSLNNEQFF
CDR3 DNA: TGTGCCAGTAGTCACGGGACTAGCCTGAACAATGAGCAGTTCTTC

J gene: TRBJ1-4
V gene: TRBV4-1
D gene: TRBD1
clone size: .
CDR3 protein: CASAPGTDSTNEKLFF
CDR3 DNA: TGCGCCAGCGCCCCCGGGACAGACTCAACTAATGAAAAACTGTTTTTT

J gene: TRBJ2-5
V gene: TRBV7-9
D gene: TRBD2
clone size: .
CDR3 protein: CASSFGLAGAGETQYF
CDR3 DNA: TGTGCCAGCAGCTTTGGACTAGCGGGGGCAGGTGAGACCCAGTACTTC

J gene: TRBJ2-1
V gene: TRBV7-2
D gene: TRBD1
clone size: .
CDR3 protein: CASSLERLWTGGEGEQFF
CDR3 DNA: TGTGCCAGCAGCTTAGAACGGCTTTGGACAGGGGGCGAGGGTGAGCAGTTCTTC

J gene: TRBJ1-1
V gene: TRBV28
D gene: .
clone size: .
CDR3 protein: CASNGGGNTEAFF
CDR3 DNA: TGTGCCAGCAATGGCGGGGGGAACACTGAAGCTTTCTTT

J gene: TRBJ2-3
V gene: TRBV6-5
D gene: TRBD1
clone size: .
CDR3 protein: CASSRTGENTQYF
CDR3 DNA: TGTGCCAGCAGCAGGACAGGGGAAAATACGCAGTATTTT

J gene: TRBJ1-2
V gene: TRBV7-2
D gene: .
clone size: few
CDR3 protein: CASSPHLAGAVGYTF
CDR3 DNA: TGTGCCAGCAGCCCCCACCTGGCAGGGGCCGTTGGCTACACCTTC

J gene: TRBJ2-3
V gene: TRBV11-2
D gene: TRBD1
clone size: .
CDR3 protein: CASSLLTQGVVDTQYF
CDR3 DNA: TGTGCCAGCAGTCTCCTAACCCAGGGGGTTGTGGATACGCAGTATTTT

J gene: TRBJ1-6
V gene: TRBV6-5
D gene: TRBD1
clone size: .
CDR3 protein: CASRDREPSSPLHF
CDR3 DNA: TGTGCCAGCAGGGACAGGGAACCGAGTTCACCCCTCCACTTT

J gene: TRBJ1-1
V gene: TRBV27
D gene: .
clone size: few
CDR3 protein: CASSFPGNTEAFF
CDR3 DNA: TGTGCCAGCAGTTTTCCAGGGAACACTGAAGCTTTCTTT

J gene: TRBJ2-1
V gene: TRBV10-3
D gene: TRBD2
clone size: .
CDR3 protein: CAISELGSSGQARLDEQFF
CDR3 DNA: TGTGCCATCAGTGAGTTAGGTTCTAGCGGCCAAGCGAGATTAGATGAGCAGTTCTTC

J gene: TRBJ1-1
V gene: TRBV9
D gene: TRBD1
clone size: many
CDR3 protein: CASSARDREGLYTEAFF
CDR3 DNA: TGTGCCAGCAGCGCCCGGGACAGGGAAGGTCTCTACACTGAAGCTTTCTTT

J gene: TRBJ1-1
V gene: TRBV29-1
D gene: TRBD1
clone size: once
CDR3 protein: CSGGQGGSTEAFF
CDR3 DNA: TGCAGCGGCGGACAGGGAGGGTCCACTGAAGCTTTCTTT

J gene: TRBJ2-4
V gene: TRBV19
D gene: .
clone size: .
CDR3 protein: CASSLNQGSKNIQYF
CDR3 DNA: TGTGCCAGTAGTCTTAACCAGGGTTCCAAAAACATTCAGTACTTC

J gene: TRBJ1-4
V gene: TRBV5-8
D gene: .
clone size: few
CDR3 protein: CASSLGRADNEKLFF
CDR3 DNA: TGTGCCAGCAGCTTGGGCAGGGCAGATAATGAAAAACTGTTTTTT

J gene: TRBJ1-4
V gene: TRBV28
D gene: .
clone size: once
CDR3 protein: CASRDSGTHEKLFF
CDR3 DNA: TGTGCCAGCAGGGACTCCGGGACTCATGAAAAACTGTTTTTT

J gene: TRBJ1-5
V gene: TRBV12-3/TRBV12-4
D gene: .
clone size: .
CDR3 protein: CASSLFENQPQHF
CDR3 DNA: TGTGCCAGCAGTTTATTTGAGAATCAGCCCCAGCATTTT

J gene: TRBJ1-3
V gene: TRBV28
D gene: TRBD1
clone size: .
CDR3 protein: CASNTSPGTAGNTIYF
CDR3 DNA: TGTGCCAGCAACACCTCTCCCGGGACAGCTGGAAACACCATATATTTT

J gene: TRBJ2-1
V gene: TRBV5-1
D gene: TRBD2
clone size: once
CDR3 protein: CASSPHGLADLSYNEQFF
CDR3 DNA: TGCGCCAGCAGCCCCCACGGTCTAGCGGACCTCTCCTACAATGAGCAGTTCTTC

J gene: TRBJ1-4
V gene: TRBV5-1
D gene: .
clone size: .
CDR3 protein: CASSGGQREEKLFF
CDR3 DNA: TGCGCCAGCAGCGGCGGACAGCGGGAGGAAAAACTGTTTTTT

J gene: TRBJ2-1
V gene: TRBV28
D gene: .
clone size: .
CDR3 protein: CASSRGSYNEQFF
CDR3 DNA: TGTGCCAGCAGTCGGGGATCCTACAATGAGCAGTTCTTC

J gene: TRBJ1-2
V gene: TRBV2
D gene: .
clone size: .
CDR3 protein: CASSDTSGYGYTF
CDR3 DNA: TGTGCCAGCAGTGACACATCGGGCTATGGCTACACCTTC

J gene: TRBJ1-1
V gene: TRBV6-4
D gene: .
clone size: .
CDR3 protein: CASSDGGNTEAFF
CDR3 DNA: TGTGCCAGCAGTGACGGAGGGAACACTGAAGCTTTCTTT

J gene: TRBJ1-1
V gene: TRBV29-1
D gene: .
clone size: .
CDR3 protein: CSAKQGEAFF
CDR3 DNA: TGCAGCGCCAAACAGGGAGAAGCTTTCTTT

J gene: TRBJ1-1
V gene: TRBV6-5
D gene: .
clone size: .
CDR3 protein: CASRQAGYTEAFF
CDR3 DNA: TGTGCCAGCAGACAAGCCGGGTACACTGAAGCTTTCTTT

J gene: TRBJ2-3
V gene: TRBV21-1
D gene: .
clone size: .
CDR3 protein: CASFRRDTQYF
CDR3 DNA: TGTGCCAGCTTTCGGAGGGATACGCAGTATTTT

J gene: TRBJ2-1
V gene: TRBV9
D gene: TRBD2
clone size: .
CDR3 protein: CASSARTSGGTPNEQFF
CDR3 DNA: TGTGCCAGCAGCGCCCGGACTAGCGGGGGAACACCCAATGAGCAGTTCTTC

J gene: TRBJ1-5
V gene: TRBV19
D gene: TRBD1
clone size: .
CDR3 protein: CASSNQGDDQPQHF
CDR3 DNA: TGTGCCAGTAGTAACCAGGGGGATGATCAGCCCCAGCATTTT

J gene: TRBJ1-6
V gene: TRBV30
D gene: .
clone size: .
CDR3 protein: CAWSELNSPLHF
CDR3 DNA: TGTGCCTGGAGTGAGCTGAATTCACCCCTCCACTTT

J gene: TRBJ1-5
V gene: TRBV3-1/TRBV3-2
D gene: TRBD1
clone size: .
CDR3 protein: CASSQMGQINQPQHF
CDR3 DNA: TGTGCCAGCAGCCAGATGGGACAGATAAATCAGCCCCAGCATTTT

J gene: TRBJ2-5
V gene: TRBV30
D gene: TRBD1
clone size: .
CDR3 protein: CAWSEDRGRGETQYF
CDR3 DNA: TGTGCCTGGAGTGAGGACAGGGGGCGAGGTGAGACCCAGTACTTC

J gene: TRBJ2-1
V gene: TRBV28
D gene: TRBD1
clone size: few
CDR3 protein: CASKGGQATNEQFF
CDR3 DNA: TGTGCCAGCAAGGGGGGACAGGCTACCAATGAGCAGTTCTTC

J gene: TRBJ1-2
V gene: TRBV28
D gene: .
clone size: .
CDR3 protein: CASSSPPTLGRYGYTF
CDR3 DNA: TGTGCCAGCAGTTCCCCCCCCACCCTGGGGCGCTATGGCTACACCTTC

J gene: TRBJ1-2
V gene: TRBV15
D gene: .
clone size: .
CDR3 protein: CATSRSRGVNYGYTF
CDR3 DNA: TGTGCCACCAGCAGATCCCGGGGAGTGAACTATGGCTACACCTTC

J gene: TRBJ1-6
V gene: TRBV30
D gene: .
clone size: .
CDR3 protein: CAWSDLGGSYNSPLHF
CDR3 DNA: TGTGCCTGGAGTGATTTAGGGGGCTCCTATAATTCACCCCTCCACTTT

J gene: TRBJ1-2
V gene: TRBV19
D gene: TRBD1
clone size: .
CDR3 protein: CASLPTGGSNYGYTF
CDR3 DNA: TGTGCCAGTTTACCAACAGGGGGCTCCAACTATGGCTACACCTTC

J gene: TRBJ1-4
V gene: TRBV2
D gene: .
clone size: .
CDR3 protein: CASRGEAGNEKLFF
CDR3 DNA: TGTGCCAGCAGGGGGGAGGCCGGTAATGAAAAACTGTTTTTT

J gene: TRBJ2-5
V gene: TRBV10-2
D gene: .
clone size: once
CDR3 protein: CASRTTQETQYF
CDR3 DNA: TGCGCCAGCAGAACAACCCAAGAGACCCAGTACTTC

J gene: TRBJ2-7
V gene: TRBV7-8
D gene: .
clone size: .
CDR3 protein: CASSLAGGSREQYF
CDR3 DNA: TGTGCCAGCAGCTTAGCAGGGGGTTCGAGGGAGCAGTACTTC

J gene: TRBJ1-4
V gene: TRBV11-2
D gene: .
clone size: .
CDR3 protein: CASSRSPELVYEKLFF
CDR3 DNA: TGTGCCAGCAGCCGGAGTCCCGAGTTGGTGTATGAAAAACTGTTTTTT

J gene: TRBJ1-1
V gene: TRBV28
D gene: TRBD1
clone size: .
CDR3 protein: CASSLSDRGTEAFF
CDR3 DNA: TGTGCCAGCAGTTTATCGGACAGGGGCACTGAAGCTTTCTTT

J gene: TRBJ2-1
V gene: TRBV7-9
D gene: TRBD1
clone size: .
CDR3 protein: CASTGGGNEQFF
CDR3 DNA: TGTGCCTCGACAGGGGGTGGTAATGAGCAGTTCTTC

J gene: TRBJ1-3
V gene: TRBV2
D gene: .
clone size: .
CDR3 protein: CASNPTDNSGNTIYF
CDR3 DNA: TGTGCCAGCAACCCAACTGACAACTCTGGAAACACCATATATTTT

J gene: TRBJ2-1
V gene: TRBV4-1
D gene: .
clone size: once
CDR3 protein: CASSQDSLNLADEQFF
CDR3 DNA: TGCGCCAGCAGCCAAGACTCTCTTAATCTAGCAGATGAGCAGTTCTTC

J gene: TRBJ1-1
V gene: TRBV28
D gene: .
clone size: .
CDR3 protein: CASSPQGWGTEAFF
CDR3 DNA: TGTGCCAGCAGTCCTCAGGGGTGGGGCACTGAAGCTTTCTTT

J gene: TRBJ2-1
V gene: TRBV9
D gene: .
clone size: .
CDR3 protein: CASSVFQGSYNEQFF
CDR3 DNA: TGTGCCAGCAGCGTATTCCAGGGCTCCTACAATGAGCAGTTCTTC

J gene: TRBJ2-2
V gene: TRBV29-1
D gene: .
clone size: .
CDR3 protein: CSVEWQENTGELFF
CDR3 DNA: TGCAGCGTTGAGTGGCAGGAGAACACCGGGGAGCTGTTTTTT

J gene: TRBJ1-5
V gene: TRBV19
D gene: .
clone size: .
CDR3 protein: CASRRSYGHSNQPQHF
CDR3 DNA: TGTGCCAGTAGAAGATCATACGGACATAGCAATCAGCCCCAGCATTTT

J gene: TRBJ2-2
V gene: TRBV5-8
D gene: TRBD2
clone size: once
CDR3 protein: CASSLAGTSNTGELFF
CDR3 DNA: TGTGCCAGCAGCTTGGCTGGGACTAGCAACACCGGGGAGCTGTTTTTT

J gene: TRBJ2-5
V gene: TRBV4-2
D gene: .
clone size: .
CDR3 protein: CASSQDSMAGQETQYF
CDR3 DNA: TGTGCCAGCAGCCAAGATAGTATGGCAGGGCAAGAGACCCAGTACTTC

J gene: TRBJ2-5
V gene: TRBV30
D gene: TRBD2
clone size: .
CDR3 protein: CASSLAGGPGAQYF
CDR3 DNA: TGTGCCTCCTCACTAGCGGGGGGTCCAGGGGCCCAGTACTTC

J gene: TRBJ1-2
V gene: TRBV3-1/TRBV3-2
D gene: .
clone size: once
CDR3 protein: CASSQGQIYYGYTF
CDR3 DNA: TGTGCCAGCAGCCAGGGACAAATCTACTATGGCTACACCTTC